This record looks at one TCR beta chain sequence and its context. Antigen specificity is unknown. The CDR3 totals 15 residues. V was clipped by 0 bases and J by 6 bases, with 14 bases between them. Germline CDR1 reads MNHEY; CDR2 reads SVGAGI. Following RNA extraction, reverse transcription yielded cDNA that acted as the sequencing template. The data were produced by immunoSEQ multiplex PCR, yet TCRdb's version contains in-frame clones alone and is incomplete. The sample carries about 150,000 clones, about two thirds recorded once. This entry comes from a study of CD8+ T cells in alopecia areata. General study points: Mice showed TCR sharing more clearly than patients did, possibly owing to HLA.

Sequencing was carried out using CD8+ T cells sorted from blood. This chain links TRBV6-5 with TRBJ1-2; D unclear. The sequence came from a human donor in good health. The CDR3 is CASSYSSFSADGYTF. The CDR3 DNA is TGTGCCAGCAGTTACTCTTCTTTTTCGGCGGATGGCTACACCTTC.